This T cell receptor beta chain was documented in a study of blood T cell repertoires in COVID-19. Profiled with immunoSEQ multiplex PCR; TCRdb holds only in-frame clones, not every one. The table shows 120,000 to 150,000 clones, with roughly 86% occurring only once. The CDR3 length is 15 residues. V was pared by 5 bases and J by 6 bases, with 11 bases of the junction left unmatched. Germline-derived CDR1 and CDR2 are SQVTM and ANQGSEA. This clone was found a few times. This sequence was found in a human donor with acute or convalescent COVID-19. The donor label of this sample is uncertain. This rearrangement joins TRBV29-1 to TRBJ1-5; TRBD1 matches 9 bases. The sample taken for sequencing was peripheral blood. The CDR3 bases are TGCAGCGTTACTTCCGGGACAGGGCATGGTCAGCCCCAGCATTTT. Translation gives CSVTSGTGHGQPQHF.